This TCR beta chain was recorded in a study of tumor-infiltrating lymphocytes in localized non-small cell lung cancer. The CDR3 length is 15 residues. V gave up 5 bases and J gave up 6 bases, with 20 bases separating them. Germline values: CDR1 SGHNT, CDR2 YYREEE (reference sequence). Here immunoSEQ multiplex PCR was the method, and the copy in TCRdb shows in-frame clones only, minus some. In the table there are 15,000 to 20,000 clones, 80% of which are singletons. This sequence was found in a human donor with non-small cell lung cancer. The sequenced sample consisted of uninvolved lung tissue not adjacent to the tumor. This chain connects TRBV5-4 to TRBJ1-1, with a weak D call TRBD1 (5 bases). The CDR3 DNA sequence: TGTGCCAGCAGTTTTCACCGGGGGGATGCGGCTGAAGCTTTCTTT. It encodes CASSFHRGDAAEAFF. Full variable domain (remainder filled in from reference TRBV5-4 and TRBJ1-1): ETGVTQSPTHLIKTRGQQVTLRCSSQSGHNTVSWYQQALGQGPQFIFQYYREEENGRGNFPPRFSGLQFPNYSSELNVNALELDDSALYLCASSFHRGDAAEAFFGQGTRLTVV.